These T cell receptor beta chains were read from a single sample in a study of cytomegalovirus exposure and HLA in healthy donors. The repertoire was sequenced with immunoSEQ multiplex PCR; TCRdb's copy has only in-frame clones and lacks some. The table records under 150,000 clones, over 60% of them present only once. Sample: PBMCs. Receptor source: a human donor in good health. CDR3s include the opening cysteine and the closing phenylalanine or tryptophan. A D gene is named only where the DNA matches it firmly. Not all rows give a size; the values are once, few, many and, for expanded clones, a class.

-	TRBD1	TRBV15	TRBJ1-4	TGTGCCACCAGCAGAGATCTCCCGGGACAGCCTAATGAAAAACTGTTTTTT	CATSRDLPGQPNEKLFF
once	-	TRBV27	TRBJ2-7	TGTGCCAGCAGTTTTGGGGGCCTGGACGAGCAGTACTTC	CASSFGGLDEQYF
-	TRBD1	TRBV18	TRBJ2-6	TGTGCCAGCTCACCAACAGGGGGCTGGAACTCTGGGGCCAACGTCCTGACTTTC	CASSPTGGWNSGANVLTF
once	-	TRBV6-4	TRBJ1-4	TGTGCCAGCAGTGGCGCCGGTGCCAGGGCAACTAATGAAAAACTGTTTTTT	CASSGAGARATNEKLFF
-	TRBD1	TRBV28	TRBJ1-5	TGTGCCAGCAGTTTATTGGACAGGGGTGAGAATCAGCCCCAGCATTTT	CASSLLDRGENQPQHF
-	TRBD1	TRBV28	TRBJ2-1	TGTGCCAGCAGTTTAGACAGGGGGCGCTTAAGCGAGCAGTTCTTC	CASSLDRGRLSEQFF
-	-	TRBV20-1	TRBJ1-5	TGCAGTGCTAGTGCGAGTCAGCCCCAGCATTTT	CSASASQPQHF
once	-	TRBV5-6	TRBJ2-7	TGTGCCAGCAGCTCAGACTTAGCGTCCTACGAGCAGTACTTC	CASSSDLASYEQYF
-	-	TRBV4-1	TRBJ2-1	TGCGCCAGCAGCCAAGCGTGGTTAGATGAGCAGTTCTTC	CASSQAWLDEQFF
few	TRBD2	TRBV10-1	TRBJ2-3	TGCGCCAGCTCCGGGACTAGCGGGGTAAGGGCGCAGTATTTT	CASSGTSGVRAQYF
-	-	TRBV6-6	TRBJ1-2	TGTGCCAGCAAGCTAAGTACCTCTCCGGGCTATGGCTACACCTTC	CASKLSTSPGYGYTF
-	TRBD2	TRBV19	TRBJ2-3	TGTGCCAGTAGTGAGGCCCTAGCGGGGGCCACAGATACGCAGTATTTT	CASSEALAGATDTQYF